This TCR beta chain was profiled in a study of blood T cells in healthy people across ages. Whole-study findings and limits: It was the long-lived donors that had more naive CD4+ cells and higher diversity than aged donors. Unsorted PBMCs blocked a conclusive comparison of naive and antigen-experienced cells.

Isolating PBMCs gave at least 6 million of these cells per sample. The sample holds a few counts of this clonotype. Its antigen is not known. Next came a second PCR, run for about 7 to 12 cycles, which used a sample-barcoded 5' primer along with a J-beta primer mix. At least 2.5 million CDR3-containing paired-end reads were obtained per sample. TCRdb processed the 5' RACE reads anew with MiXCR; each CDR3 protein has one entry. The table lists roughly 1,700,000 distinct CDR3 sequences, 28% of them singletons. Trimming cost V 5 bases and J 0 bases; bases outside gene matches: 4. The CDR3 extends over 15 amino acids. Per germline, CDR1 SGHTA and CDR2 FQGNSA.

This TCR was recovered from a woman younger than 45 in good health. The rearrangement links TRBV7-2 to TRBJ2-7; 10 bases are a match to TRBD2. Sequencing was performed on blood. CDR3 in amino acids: CASSALAGASYEQYF. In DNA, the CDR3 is TGTGCCAGCAGCGCGCTAGCGGGGGCCTCCTACGAGCAGTACTTC. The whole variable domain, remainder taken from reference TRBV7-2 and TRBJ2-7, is GAGVSQSPSNKVTEKGKDVELRCDPISGHTALYWYRQSLGQGLEFLIYFQGNSAPDKSGLPSDRFSAERTGGSVSTLTIQRTQQEDSAVYLCASSALAGASYEQYFGPGTRLTVT.